These 22 T cell receptor beta chains were all obtained from the same sample, sequenced in a study of blood T cell repertoires in COVID-19. Sequencing used immunoSEQ multiplex PCR; TCRdb keeps in-frame clones, though not all of them. This table holds 400,000 or so clones, over 75% found once. The sequenced sample consisted of PBMCs or T cells enriched from blood (not recorded which). The receptors were sampled from a woman between 40 and 50 years old with acute COVID-19.

The J gene is TRBJ1-4, the V gene TRBV2, with a tentative D call TRBD1 (5 bases). The CDR3 extends over 13 amino acids. Trimming shortened V by 9 bases and J by 4 bases, and 12 bases separated the two germline ends. CDR1 is SNHLY, CDR2 FYNNEI, per germline. CDR3 region: CARRQTFNEKLFF. Written as DNA, the CDR3 is TGTGCCAGAAGACAGACTTTTAATGAAAAACTGTTTTTT.

In this sample, this clone turned up a few times. Other DNA sequences of this sample code for an identical CDR3. This rearrangement joins TRBV5-1 to TRBJ2-6; possible D gene TRBD1, 6 bases. The CDR3 runs to 15 residues. Per the germline V gene, CDR1 is SGHRS and CDR2 is YFSETQ. V lost 4 bases and J 0 bases, leaving 8 bases between the germline ends. DNA of the CDR3: TGCGCCAGCAGCCCACAGGGCTCTGGGGCCAACGTCCTGACTTTC. This encodes CASSPQGSGANVLTF.

The CDR3 is CASSETTVTGYTF. CDR3 coding DNA: TGTGCCAGCAGTGAAACCACGGTTACTGGCTACACCTTC. This chain joins TRBV6-1 and TRBJ1-2; no firm D call. Germline V gives CDR1 MNHNS, CDR2 SASEGT. The CDR3 covers 13 residues. Deletions cut 2 bases from V and 7 bases from J, with 11 bases between.

This chain links TRBV2 with TRBJ1-4; 10 nucleotides line up with TRBD1. The V and J ends lost 6 bases and 4 bases, in that order; junction bases with no gene match: 11. The germline CDR1 and CDR2 sequences are SNHLY and FYNNEI. This CDR3 has 17 amino acids. CDR3 loop: CASSYLRQGAGNEKLFF. For the CDR3, the DNA is TGTGCCAGCAGCTACCTCCGACAGGGGGCGGGTAATGAAAAACTGTTTTTT.

This clone was observed a single time. The chain couples TRBV9 to TRBJ2-3; TRBD2 matches 10 bases. This CDR3 spans 16 amino acids. The germline V gene has CDR1 SGDLS and CDR2 YYNGEE. J lost 1 base, V lost 4 bases, and 6 bases had no gene match. CDR3 sequence: CASSMGTSAGTDTQYF. The CDR3 DNA reads TGTGCCAGCAGCATGGGGACTAGCGCAGGCACAGATACGCAGTATTTT.

V usage is TRBV24-1 and J usage is TRBJ2-5; no definite D call. CDR3 size: 13 residues. V lost 3 bases and J lost 4, with 8 bases in between. CDR1 is KGHDR and CDR2 is SFDVKD in the germline V gene. CDR3 amino acids: CATSDHYGETQYF. The CDR3 DNA sequence: TGTGCCACCAGTGATCACTACGGAGAGACCCAGTACTTC.

The chain carries TRBV5-1 and TRBJ2-6; tentative D call: TRBD2 (6 bases). In germline, CDR1 is SGHRS, CDR2 YFSETQ. V lost 0 bases and J lost 2, with 9 bases in between. This CDR3 has 16 residues. CDR3 sequence: CASSLVSGAGANVLTF. Written as DNA, the CDR3 is TGCGCCAGCAGCTTGGTGTCGGGGGCTGGGGCCAACGTCCTGACTTTC.

The chain has TRBV13 and TRBJ1-2; unclear D gene. This CDR3 is built from 14 residues. V lost 2 bases to trimming and J lost 4 bases, with 11 bases between them. The germline V gene has CDR1 PRHDT and CDR2 FYEKMQ (reference sequence). The CDR3 loop is CASSLSARFYGYTF. CDR3 nucleotides: TGTGCCAGCAGCTTAAGCGCCAGATTCTATGGCTACACCTTC.

The chain has TRBV5-1 and TRBJ2-7; 12 bases align to TRBD2. The CDR3 runs 15 residues. Germline CDR1 and CDR2: SGHRS and YFSETQ. V shed 4 bases, J shed 5 bases, and the junction held 7 bases outside the gene matches. Here the CDR3 DNA reads TGCGCCAGCAGCCCACGGACTAGCGGGGATAACGAGCAGTACTTC. It codes for CASSPRTSGDNEQYF.

The chain recombines TRBV29-1 with TRBJ1-1; possible D gene TRBD1, 6 bases. This CDR3 contains 14 residues. V was shortened by 3 bases and J by 4 bases, with 15 bases between the two germline ends. CDR1 and CDR2 from the germline V gene are SQVTM and ANQGSEA. This CDR3 reads CSVDPRGDGTEAFF. The CDR3 nucleotides are TGCAGCGTTGATCCCAGGGGCGACGGCACTGAAGCTTTCTTT.

CDR3 bases: TGTGCCAGCAGAAGGACTAGCGGGGGGGCTGGGGAGACCCAGTACTTC. This encodes CASRRTSGGAGETQYF. The V gene is TRBV5-4, the J gene TRBJ2-5, with TRBD2 identical over 15 bases. CDR1 is SGHNT, CDR2 YYREEE, per germline (reference sequence). This CDR3 is built from 16 residues. V shed 5 bases and J 5 bases; nucleotides not matched to a gene: 7.

The V call is TRBV14, the J call TRBJ2-7; TRBD1 matches at 8 bases. Trimming removed 5 bases from V and 2 bases from J; junction bases left unmatched: 8. Germline CDR1 and CDR2: SGHDN and FVKESK. CDR3 size: 15 residues. CDR3 sequence reads: CASSSRTGFPYEQYF. CDR3 DNA: TGTGCCAGCAGCTCTCGGACAGGGTTTCCCTACGAGCAGTACTTC.

This clone was recorded only once. The rearrangement joins TRBV6-5 to TRBJ1-3, with D perhaps matching TRBD1 (5 bases). This CDR3 region has 15 residues. V dropped 4 bases and J dropped 1 base, with 11 bases sitting between them. CDR1 and CDR2 (germline): MNHEY, SVGAGI. CDR3: CASSFRQTSGNTIYF. The CDR3 DNA sequence: TGTGCCAGCAGTTTCAGACAGACATCTGGAAACACCATATATTTT.

V is TRBV10-3 and J is TRBJ2-7, with TRBD1 matching over 8 bases. The trim removed 3 bases at V and 0 bases at J, leaving 16 bases unmatched. The CDR3 length is 19 residues. CDR1 is ENHRY and CDR2 is SYGVKD in the germline V gene. The CDR3 DNA follows: TGTGCCATCAGTGATACATCCGGGACAGGACCGCGTTACTCCTACGAGCAGTACTTC. It encodes CAISDTSGTGPRYSYEQYF.

This clone showed up just a few times. The V call is TRBV2, the J call TRBJ2-7; D may be TRBD2 (5 bases). The V and J ends lost 8 bases and 6 bases respectively, with 20 bases between them. Germline CDR1 and CDR2: SNHLY and FYNNEI. The CDR3 consists of 14 residues. The CDR3 sequence: CASDQLARGGEQYF. The CDR3 DNA is TGTGCCAGCGATCAACTCGCTCGGGGTGGCGAGCAGTACTTC.

V is TRBV19 and J is TRBJ1-1; possible D gene TRBD1, 6 bases. CDR3 size: 16 residues. The germline gives CDR1 LNHDA, CDR2 SQIVND (reference sequence). Trimming stripped 3 bases from V and 5 bases from J, with 19 bases between. The DNA of the CDR3 is TGTGCCAGTAGTATTGTGGCCCCCAGGGGCTTGACTGAAGCTTTCTTT. This translates into CASSIVAPRGLTEAFF.

This clone came up once. The gene calls are TRBV5-1 and TRBJ1-1; no definite D call. The CDR3 loop spans 15 amino acids. The ends were cut back, 4 bases at V and 3 bases at J, with 16 bases in the middle. Germline CDR1 and CDR2: SGHRS and YFSETQ. The chain's CDR3 is CASSMTPAQHTEAFF. As DNA, the CDR3 is TGCGCCAGCAGCATGACACCAGCCCAACACACTGAAGCTTTCTTT.

The rearrangement links TRBV9 to TRBJ2-1, with TRBD2 identical over 10 bases. V lost 3 bases to trimming and J lost 5 bases; unmatched junction nucleotides: 5. CDR1 SGDLS and CDR2 YYNGEE come from the germline V gene. The CDR3 consists of 15 residues. CDR3 sequence: CASSGKRGGNNEQFF. The CDR3 bases are TGTGCCAGCAGCGGTAAGCGGGGGGGGAACAATGAGCAGTTCTTC.

The chain links TRBV21-1 to TRBJ1-1; TRBD1 is the table's D call and was not checked against the DNA. TRBV21-1 is noted as a pseudogene. The CDR3 has 16 residues. The CDR3 region is CASSFHPDRVNTEAFF. CDR3 nucleotides: TGTGCCAGCAGTTTCCACCCGGACAGGGTGAACACTGAAGCTTTCTTT.

The rearrangement links TRBV19 to TRBJ1-5; D gene ambiguous. V was pared by 3 bases and J by 3 bases, with 18 bases between. The CDR3 extends over 17 amino acids. CDR1 LNHDA and CDR2 SQIVND come from the germline V gene (reference sequence). CDR3 DNA sequence: TGTGCCAGTAGTATCCCAGCAGGTCCTATCCTCAATCAGCCCCAGCATTTT. The encoded protein is CASSIPAGPILNQPQHF.

V is TRBV6-5 and J is TRBJ1-2, with a possible D match to TRBD1 (6 bases). There are 15 residues in the CDR3. Germline V gene lookup returns CDR1 MNHEY and CDR2 SVGAGI. Trimming stripped 8 bases from V and 4 bases from J, with 20 bases between. This CDR3 reads CASWSTDSRGYGYTF. CDR3 bases: TGTGCCAGCTGGTCTACGGACTCCAGGGGCTATGGCTACACCTTC.

The gene calls are TRBV27 and TRBJ1-6, with TRBD1 matching 7 bases. Germline values: CDR1 MNHEY, CDR2 SMNVEV (reference sequence). The CDR3 sequence is 14 residues long. The ends lost 6 bases at V and 4 bases at J; junction bases unmatched: 3. The CDR3, as DNA: TGTGCCAGCAGCCGGGGACAGTATAATTCACCCCTCCACTTT. It codes for CASSRGQYNSPLHF.